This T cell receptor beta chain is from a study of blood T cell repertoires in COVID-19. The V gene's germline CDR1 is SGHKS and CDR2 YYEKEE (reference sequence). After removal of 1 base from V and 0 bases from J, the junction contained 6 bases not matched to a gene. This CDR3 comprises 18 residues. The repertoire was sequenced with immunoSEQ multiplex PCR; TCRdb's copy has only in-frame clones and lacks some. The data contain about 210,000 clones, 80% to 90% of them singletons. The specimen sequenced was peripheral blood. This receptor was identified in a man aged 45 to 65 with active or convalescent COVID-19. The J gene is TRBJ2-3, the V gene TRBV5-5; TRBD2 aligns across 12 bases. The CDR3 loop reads CASSLTASGRVSTDTQYF. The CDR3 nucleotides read TGTGCCAGCAGCTTGACGGCTAGCGGGAGGGTTAGCACAGATACGCAGTATTTT. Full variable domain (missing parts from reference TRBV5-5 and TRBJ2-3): DAGVTQSPTHLIKTRGQQVTLRCSPISGHKSVSWYQQVLGQGPQFIFQYYEKEERGRGNFPDRFSARQFPNYSSELNVNALLLGDSALYLCASSLTASGRVSTDTQYFGPGTRLTVL.